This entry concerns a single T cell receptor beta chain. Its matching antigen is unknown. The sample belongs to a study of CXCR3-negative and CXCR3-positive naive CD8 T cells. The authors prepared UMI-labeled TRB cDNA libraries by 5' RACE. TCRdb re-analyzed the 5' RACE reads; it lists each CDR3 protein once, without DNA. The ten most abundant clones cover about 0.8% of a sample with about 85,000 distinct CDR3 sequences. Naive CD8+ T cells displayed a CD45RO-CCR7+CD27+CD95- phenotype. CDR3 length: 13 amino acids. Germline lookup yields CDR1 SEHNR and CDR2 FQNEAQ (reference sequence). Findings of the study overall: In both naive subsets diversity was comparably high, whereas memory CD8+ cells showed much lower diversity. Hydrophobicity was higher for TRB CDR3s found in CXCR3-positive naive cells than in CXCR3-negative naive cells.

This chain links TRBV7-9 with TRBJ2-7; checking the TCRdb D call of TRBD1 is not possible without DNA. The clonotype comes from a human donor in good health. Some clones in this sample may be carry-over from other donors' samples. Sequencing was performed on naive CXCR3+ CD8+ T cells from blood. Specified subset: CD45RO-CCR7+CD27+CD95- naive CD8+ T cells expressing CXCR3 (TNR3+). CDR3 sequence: CASSPPGTHEQYF.